This T cell receptor beta chain was recorded in a study of beta chain features in type 1 diabetes. Study at large: On cell yields, gender and age, patients and healthy donors were similar. Sorted cell examination encompassed roughly 110,000,000 cells across all samples.

Whole-study findings and limits: Type 1 diabetes patients had moderately but significantly shorter TCRB CDR3s in all four CD4+ subsets. Patients' naive, central memory and regulatory TCRB repertoires appeared more alike than those of healthy donors.

The CDR3 runs to 13 residues. Germline loops: CDR1 PRHDT, CDR2 FYEKMQ (reference sequence). The V and J ends lost 8 bases and 10 bases respectively, with 17 bases between them. As every portion of the isolated RNA was reverse transcribed, the sequencing read expressed TCRB transcripts. Repertoires were generated with immunoSEQ multiplex PCR, while TCRdb's copy carries only in-frame clones and drops some. The sample holds hundreds of thousands of clones, roughly an eighth seen once. This clone was detected a few times. Its antigen is unidentified. The V call is TRBV13, the J call TRBJ1-4, with D maybe TRBD1 (5 bases). The TCR sequence derives from a young man with type 1 diabetes. Sample: naive CD4+ T cells from blood. CDR3: CASRGIGTRKLFF. The CDR3 DNA reads TGTGCCAGCCGGGGGATTGGAACGCGAAAACTGTTTTTT.